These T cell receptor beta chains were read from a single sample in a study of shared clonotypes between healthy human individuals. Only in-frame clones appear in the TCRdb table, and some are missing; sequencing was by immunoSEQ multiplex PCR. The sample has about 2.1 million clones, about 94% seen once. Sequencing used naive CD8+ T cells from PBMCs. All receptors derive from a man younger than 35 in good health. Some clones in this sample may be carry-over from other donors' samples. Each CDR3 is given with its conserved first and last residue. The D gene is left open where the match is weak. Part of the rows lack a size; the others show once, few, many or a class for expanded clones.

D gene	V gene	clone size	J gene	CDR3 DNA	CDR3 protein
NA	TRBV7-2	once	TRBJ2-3	TGTGCCAGCAGCCCCCGAATGGGGGGATCAGGCACAGATACGCAGTATTTT	CASSPRMGGSGTDTQYF
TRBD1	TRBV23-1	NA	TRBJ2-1	TGCGCCAGCAGACGTACAACGGCGGTTCGCCGGGACAGGGTCCGCAATGAGCAGTTCTTC	CASRRTTAVRRDRVRNEQFF
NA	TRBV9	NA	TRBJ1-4	TGTGCCAGCAGCCCTAGCCGCAGTTATAATGAAAAACTGTTTTTT	CASSPSRSYNEKLFF
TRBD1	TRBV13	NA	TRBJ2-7	TGTGCCAGCAGTCTCAACAGGGGGTTACTACTCGAGCAGTACTTC	CASSLNRGLLLEQYF
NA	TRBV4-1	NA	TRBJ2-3	TGCGCCACCTCCCGGGACACCCGGCGGAGAGGCACAGATACGCAGTATTTT	CATSRDTRRRGTDTQYF
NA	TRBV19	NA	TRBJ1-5	TGTGCCAGTAGTAATAAAATGCGGACCGAGGCCCAGCATTTT	CASSNKMRTEAQHF
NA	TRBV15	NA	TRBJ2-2	TGTGCCACCCTGGGCAGGGTGAACACCGGGGAGCTGTTTTTT	CATLGRVNTGELFF
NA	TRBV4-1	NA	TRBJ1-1	TGCGCCAGCAGCCAAGTAGGTAGTAACACTGAAGCTTTCTTT	CASSQVGSNTEAFF
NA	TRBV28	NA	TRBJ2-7	TGTGCGATAGGGAGTCTCGAAACCTACGAGCAGTACTTC	CAIGSLETYEQYF
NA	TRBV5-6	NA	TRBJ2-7	TGTGCCAGCAGCTTGGGAGGGAAGTACTACGAGCAGTACTTC	CASSLGGKYYEQYF
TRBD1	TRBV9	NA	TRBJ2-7	TGTGCCAGCAGCGACCCCCGGGACAGGGGCTCGAACGAGCAGTACTTC	CASSDPRDRGSNEQYF
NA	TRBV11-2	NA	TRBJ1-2	TGTGCCAGCAGTCTCGACTGGTTTACAGGCTACACCTTC	CASSLDWFTGYTF
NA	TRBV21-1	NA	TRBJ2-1	TGTGCCAGCGGAGCAGTTAGGGATGAGCAGTTCTTC	CASGAVRDEQFF
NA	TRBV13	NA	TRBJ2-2	TGTGCCATCCCCCTAGGTGGGGAGCTGTTTTTT	CAIPLGGELFF
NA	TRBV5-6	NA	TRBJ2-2	TGTGCCAGCAGCTTCCTCACCGGGGAGCTGTTTTTT	CASSFLTGELFF
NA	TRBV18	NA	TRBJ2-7	TGTGCCAGCTCACCCGACAGTGCCGAGCAGTACTTC	CASSPDSAEQYF
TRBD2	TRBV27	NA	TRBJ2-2	TGTGCCAGCAGTCCCCCTAGCGGGGAGAACACCGGGGAGCTGTTTTTT	CASSPPSGENTGELFF
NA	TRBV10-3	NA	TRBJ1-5	TGTGCCATCAGTGATGGAGGGCAGCCCCAGCATTTT	CAISDGGQPQHF
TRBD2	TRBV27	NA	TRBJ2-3	TGTGCCAGCAGTCCCCAGCGGGAGGTGTTGGGAGATACGCAGTATTTT	CASSPQREVLGDTQYF
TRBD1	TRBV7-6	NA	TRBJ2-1	TGTGCCAGCAGCCAGCGGAGACAGGGTAGCGATGAGCAGTTCTTC	CASSQRRQGSDEQFF
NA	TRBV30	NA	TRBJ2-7	TGTGCCTGGAATTTCGGACACTCCTACGAGCAGTACTTC	CAWNFGHSYEQYF
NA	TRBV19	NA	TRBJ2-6	TGTGCCACCTGGGTATCTGGGGCCAACGTCCTGACTTTC	CATWVSGANVLTF
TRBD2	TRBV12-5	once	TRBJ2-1	TGTGCTAGTGGTTTGGTACCGATTAAGCGGGGGGGCTCCTACAATGAGCAGTTCTTC	CASGLVPIKRGGSYNEQFF
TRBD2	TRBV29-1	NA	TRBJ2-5	TGCAGCGTTGAAGGAGACAGCAAGGGAGGGGAGACCCAGTACTTC	CSVEGDSKGGETQYF
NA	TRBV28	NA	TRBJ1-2	TGTGCCAGCTCCGTCCGGGGGGCCCCTAACTATGGCTACACCTTC	CASSVRGAPNYGYTF
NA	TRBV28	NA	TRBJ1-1	TGTGCCAGCAGTGCCCCCCCCATCAGATCCACTGAAGCTTTCTTT	CASSAPPIRSTEAFF
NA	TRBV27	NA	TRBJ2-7	TGTGCCAGCAGTTTATCGGGGCCCTACGAGCAGTACTTC	CASSLSGPYEQYF
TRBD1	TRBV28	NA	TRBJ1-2	TGTGCCAGCAGTTTATTCTCCGGACAGGGGGCTGGCTATGGCTACACCTTC	CASSLFSGQGAGYGYTF
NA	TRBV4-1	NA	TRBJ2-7	TGCGCCAGCAGCCAAGTGACAGCCTTCTCCTACGAGCAGTACTTC	CASSQVTAFSYEQYF
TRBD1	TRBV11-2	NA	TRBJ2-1	TGTGCCAGCAGCTTAGGGGACAGGGGGTTGAATGAGCAGTTCTTC	CASSLGDRGLNEQFF
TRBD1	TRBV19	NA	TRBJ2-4	TGTGCCAGTAGTATAGGAGTTAGGGGGCCTAGCAAAAACATTCAGTACTTC	CASSIGVRGPSKNIQYF
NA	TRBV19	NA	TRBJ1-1	TGTGCCGGAGGGGACGGTACTGAAGCTTTCTTT	CAGGDGTEAFF
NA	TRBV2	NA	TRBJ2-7	TGTGCCAGCAGTGAATGGCTGGAAGTAAAGCAGTACTTC	CASSEWLEVKQYF
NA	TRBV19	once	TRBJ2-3	TGTGCCAGTACCTCCTTCACAGATACGCAGTATTTT	CASTSFTDTQYF
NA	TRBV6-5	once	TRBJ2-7	TGTGCCAGCAGTTACGAGGGATCCTACGAGCAGTACTTC	CASSYEGSYEQYF
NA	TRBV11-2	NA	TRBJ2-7	TGTGCCAGCAGCTTAGCAGGGCTGATTTACGAGCAGTACTTC	CASSLAGLIYEQYF
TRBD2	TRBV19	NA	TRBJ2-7	TGTGCCGCATCCCCGGGGGGGGCAGGAGAGCAGTACTTC	CAASPGGAGEQYF
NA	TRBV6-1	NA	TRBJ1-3	TGTGCCAGCAGTGAGTTGGGAGGTGGAAACACCATATATTTT	CASSELGGGNTIYF
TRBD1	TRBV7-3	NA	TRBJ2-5	TGTGCCAGCAGCTCGACAGGGGAAGAGACCCAGTACTTC	CASSSTGEETQYF
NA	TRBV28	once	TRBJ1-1	TGTGCCAGCAGTTTAGTCGACAGCCCCATGAACACTGAAGCTTTCTTT	CASSLVDSPMNTEAFF
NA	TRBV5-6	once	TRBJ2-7	TGTGCCAGCAGCTTGGGAGGCAGCAACTTTATCCAGCAGTACTTC	CASSLGGSNFIQQYF
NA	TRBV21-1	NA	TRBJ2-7	TGTGCCAGCAGCCCGGGTGGGGACAGGGGGCAACACGAGCAGTACTTC	CASSPGGDRGQHEQYF
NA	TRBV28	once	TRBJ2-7	TGTGCCAGCAGTCCCCCGGCGTCGTGGCACGAGCAGTACTTC	CASSPPASWHEQYF
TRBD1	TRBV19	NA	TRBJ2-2	TGTGCCAGTAGAGGACAGGGACCCGGGGAGCTGTTTTTT	CASRGQGPGELFF
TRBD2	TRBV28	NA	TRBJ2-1	TGTGCCAGCAGCCCCGGGAGGACCTCCTACAATGAGCAGTTCTTC	CASSPGRTSYNEQFF